These T cell receptor beta chains were read from a single sample in a study of blood T cell repertoires in COVID-19. Produced via immunoSEQ multiplex PCR; TCRdb's table is partial and in-frame only. The sample has approximately 290,000 clones, about nine tenths seen once. The specimen sequenced was peripheral blood. These receptors were collected from a woman aged 55-69 years with acute or convalescent COVID-19. Each CDR3 is given with its conserved first and last residue. Fields, in order: D gene, clone size, CDR3 length, J gene, V gene, CDR3 DNA, CDR3 protein. D genes are given only for firm matches. Some rows mark clone size as missing; the rest say once, few, many or name a class of expanded clone.

D gene: TRBD2; clone size: .; CDR3 length: 16; J gene: TRBJ2-3; V gene: TRBV19; CDR3 DNA: TGTGCCAGTAGTCCGGCGGGGGTGCCTTACACAGATACGCAGTATTTT; CDR3 protein: CASSPAGVPYTDTQYF
D gene: TRBD2; clone size: .; CDR3 length: 17; J gene: TRBJ2-1; V gene: TRBV5-1; CDR3 DNA: TGCGCCAGCAGCTTGGCCCTACTAGCGGGGGGCGGCAATGAGCAGTTCTTC; CDR3 protein: CASSLALLAGGGNEQFF
D gene: .; clone size: once; CDR3 length: 14; J gene: TRBJ1-2; V gene: TRBV27; CDR3 DNA: TGTGCCAGCAGTTTTGGCAGGGTGGACTATGGCTACACCTTC; CDR3 protein: CASSFGRVDYGYTF
D gene: .; clone size: .; CDR3 length: 14; J gene: TRBJ1-2; V gene: TRBV27; CDR3 DNA: TGTGCCAGCAGTTTCCCGGACAGTCACTATGGCTACACCTTC; CDR3 protein: CASSFPDSHYGYTF
D gene: TRBD2; clone size: .; CDR3 length: 17; J gene: TRBJ2-3; V gene: TRBV5-1; CDR3 DNA: TGCGCCAGCAGCCCGGGGACAGGACTAGCGGACTCAGATACGCAGTATTTT; CDR3 protein: CASSPGTGLADSDTQYF
D gene: TRBD1; clone size: .; CDR3 length: 17; J gene: TRBJ1-3; V gene: TRBV18; CDR3 DNA: TGTGCCAGCTCACCATGGGGGACAGTACTCTCTGGAAACACCATATATTTT; CDR3 protein: CASSPWGTVLSGNTIYF
D gene: TRBD2; clone size: .; CDR3 length: 15; J gene: TRBJ2-1; V gene: TRBV4-3; CDR3 DNA: TGCGCCAGCAGCCATCTAGCGGATTCCTACAATGAGCAGTTCTTC; CDR3 protein: CASSHLADSYNEQFF
D gene: .; clone size: .; CDR3 length: 12; J gene: TRBJ1-5; V gene: TRBV6-2/TRBV6-3; CDR3 DNA: TGTGCCAGCAGTTACTTCAGTCAGCCCCAGCATTTT; CDR3 protein: CASSYFSQPQHF
D gene: .; clone size: .; CDR3 length: 13; J gene: TRBJ2-7; V gene: TRBV10-2; CDR3 DNA: TGCGCCAGCACGGACTTACCACCCTACGAGCAGTACTTC; CDR3 protein: CASTDLPPYEQYF
D gene: .; clone size: .; CDR3 length: 13; J gene: TRBJ2-7; V gene: TRBV6-5; CDR3 DNA: TGTGCCAGCAGCCAGCTCGGGTCCTACGAGCAGTACTTC; CDR3 protein: CASSQLGSYEQYF
D gene: TRBD1; clone size: .; CDR3 length: 14; J gene: TRBJ2-7; V gene: TRBV6-2/TRBV6-3; CDR3 DNA: TGTGCCAGCAGCCTCGCCGGGACAGGGAGCGAGCAGTACTTC; CDR3 protein: CASSLAGTGSEQYF
D gene: TRBD2; clone size: once; CDR3 length: 13; J gene: TRBJ2-1; V gene: TRBV6-2/TRBV6-3; CDR3 DNA: TGTGCCAGCAGTTACATAGCGGGGAATGAGCAGTTCTTC; CDR3 protein: CASSYIAGNEQFF
D gene: .; clone size: .; CDR3 length: 12; J gene: TRBJ1-2; V gene: TRBV10-3; CDR3 DNA: TGTGCCATCAGTGAGCCAGGATATGGCTACACCTTC; CDR3 protein: CAISEPGYGYTF
D gene: TRBD2; clone size: .; CDR3 length: 15; J gene: TRBJ2-3; V gene: TRBV29-1; CDR3 DNA: TGCAGCGCCACCGGAGCGGGGGGGCGGTCGGATACGCAGTATTTT; CDR3 protein: CSATGAGGRSDTQYF
D gene: TRBD1; clone size: .; CDR3 length: 12; J gene: TRBJ2-7; V gene: TRBV7-9; CDR3 DNA: TGTGCCAGCAGACAGGGGACCTACGAGCAGTACTTC; CDR3 protein: CASRQGTYEQYF
D gene: .; clone size: .; CDR3 length: 16; J gene: TRBJ2-1; V gene: TRBV10-3; CDR3 DNA: TGTGCCATCAGTGAGCCCGGGAGCCGCTCCTACAATGAGCAGTTCTTC; CDR3 protein: CAISEPGSRSYNEQFF
D gene: TRBD1; clone size: once; CDR3 length: 16; J gene: TRBJ1-3; V gene: TRBV7-9; CDR3 DNA: TGTGCCAGCAGCCCGGGGGACAGGGGGACTGGAAACATCATATATTTT; CDR3 protein: CASSPGDRGTGNIIYF
D gene: .; clone size: .; CDR3 length: 14; J gene: TRBJ1-1; V gene: TRBV6-5; CDR3 DNA: TGTGCCAGCAGACCTACAGGGCGGGAGACTGAAGCTTTCTTT; CDR3 protein: CASRPTGRETEAFF
D gene: .; clone size: once; CDR3 length: 15; J gene: TRBJ2-1; V gene: TRBV14; CDR3 DNA: TGTGCCAGCAGCCAAGATAACAGGGTCAACAATGAGCAGTTCTTC; CDR3 protein: CASSQDNRVNNEQFF
D gene: .; clone size: .; CDR3 length: 14; J gene: TRBJ1-5; V gene: TRBV27; CDR3 DNA: TGTGCCAGCAGGAAAGGGGGGGGAGGCCAGCCCCAGCATTTT; CDR3 protein: CASRKGGGGQPQHF
D gene: TRBD1; clone size: .; CDR3 length: 16; J gene: TRBJ1-6; V gene: TRBV19; CDR3 DNA: TGTGCCAGTAGTTCCCAGACAGGGAGCTATAATTCACCCCTCCACTTT; CDR3 protein: CASSSQTGSYNSPLHF
D gene: TRBD2; clone size: .; CDR3 length: 15; J gene: TRBJ2-3; V gene: TRBV6-5; CDR3 DNA: TGTGCCAGCAGTTACGGCGGGGGGGTCACAGATACGCAGTATTTT; CDR3 protein: CASSYGGGVTDTQYF
D gene: .; clone size: .; CDR3 length: 13; J gene: TRBJ1-2; V gene: TRBV30; CDR3 DNA: TGTGCCTGGAGTGTACAGTCGGGGGATGGCTACACCTTC; CDR3 protein: CAWSVQSGDGYTF
D gene: .; clone size: .; CDR3 length: 15; J gene: TRBJ1-1; V gene: TRBV18; CDR3 DNA: TGTGCCAGCTCACCACAAGGGACACCGGGTGGTGGGGCTTTCTTT; CDR3 protein: CASSPQGTPGGGAFF